The next 11 T cell receptor beta chains were all read from a single sample in a study of control samples from healthy donors and cancer patients. Assay: immunoSEQ multiplex PCR; the TCRdb copy retains only in-frame clones and omits some. The data contain about 73,000 clones, roughly 84% of them singletons. Sequencing was done on a sample of blood. The receptors originated from a woman aged 50 to 60 in good health.

This chain joins TRBV10-2 and TRBJ1-1; weak D call: TRBD1 (6 bases). CDR1 and CDR2 (germline): WSHSY, SAAADI. The CDR3 length is 13 residues. The ends were cut back, 7 bases at V and 0 bases at J, with 9 bases in the middle. Written as DNA, the CDR3 is TGCGCCAGCATGGACAGATTGAACACTGAAGCTTTCTTT. This sequence encodes CASMDRLNTEAFF.

The J gene is TRBJ2-1, the V gene TRBV5-1; 7 bases map to TRBD1. Germline-derived CDR1 and CDR2 are SGHRS and YFSETQ. Trimming removed 2 bases from V and 6 bases from J; junction bases left unmatched: 5. The CDR3 length is 14 residues. The CDR3 nucleotides read TGCGCCAGCAGCTTAGGGACAGTTTTCAATGAGCAGTTCTTC. Translation: CASSLGTVFNEQFF.

The rearrangement uses TRBV4-1 and TRBJ2-3; 7 nucleotides agree with TRBD1. The ends lost 3 bases at V and 3 bases at J; junction bases unmatched: 9. Germline V gives CDR1 MGHRA, CDR2 YSYEKL. The CDR3 has 16 amino acids. The DNA for the CDR3 is TGCGCCAGCAGCCAGGCCCGGGACAGCGGAACAGATACGCAGTATTTT. Translated, it gives CASSQARDSGTDTQYF.

The CDR3 DNA sequence: TGTGCCAGCTCCCTCCGGGAGCTGTTTTTT. Translation gives CASSLRELFF. J is TRBJ2-2 and V is TRBV12-3 or TRBV12-4; no reliable D call. V was clipped by 8 bases and J by 9 bases, with 7 bases between them. This CDR3 spans 10 amino acids.

V and J are TRBV6-5 and TRBJ2-7, with 7 bases fitting TRBD2. With V trimmed by 6 bases and J by 1 base, 9 bases remained unmatched. The CDR3 has 15 amino acids. Germline V CDR1 and CDR2: MNHEY, SVGAGI. The CDR3 region is CASSPRRGRSYEQYF. DNA of the CDR3: TGTGCCAGCAGCCCCAGGCGGGGGAGATCCTACGAGCAGTACTTC.

The CDR3 DNA reads TGTGCCAGCAGCCAGGAGAGGCCTAACTATGGCTACACCTTC. Translating it yields CASSQERPNYGYTF. The chain has TRBV9 and TRBJ1-2; D remains ambiguous. V was trimmed by 4 bases and J by 0 bases, leaving 10 bases between them. Germline V gives CDR1 SGDLS, CDR2 YYNGEE. The CDR3 is 14 amino acids.

The chain links TRBV19 to TRBJ1-2; D is unclear. V was pared by 5 bases and J by 3 bases, with 4 bases between. Looked up from germline, CDR1 is LNHDA and CDR2 is SQIVND (reference sequence). This CDR3 comprises 11 residues. The CDR3 reads CASSQDYGYTF. The CDR3 nucleotides are TGTGCCAGTAGTCAGGACTATGGCTACACCTTC.

The rearrangement links TRBV6-2 or TRBV6-3 to TRBJ2-7; D perhaps matches TRBD2 (5 bases). V was shortened by 5 bases and J by 4 bases, with 9 bases between the two germline ends. The CDR3 consists of 12 residues. The germline CDR1 and CDR2 sequences are MNHEY and SVGEGT. The CDR3 nucleotides are TGTGCCAGCAGTCGCGGGCTTTACGAGCAGTACTTC. It translates to CASSRGLYEQYF.

The chain links TRBV6-5 to TRBJ2-1, with D maybe TRBD2 (5 bases). The CDR3 runs to 13 residues. Trimming took off 6 bases at V and 5 bases at J, with 11 bases between the two ends. Germline CDR1 and CDR2: MNHEY and SVGAGI. Written as DNA, the CDR3 is TGTGCCAGCAGGGTCCGGGGAAACAATGAGCAGTTCTTC. Translation gives CASRVRGNNEQFF.

The chain recombines TRBV5-4 with TRBJ1-4; 9 positions match TRBD1. V shed 3 bases and J 7 bases; nucleotides not matched to a gene: 4. Germline CDR1 reads SGHNT; CDR2 reads YYREEE (reference sequence). The CDR3 covers 14 residues. The CDR3, as DNA: TGTGCCAGCAGCTGGGGACAGGGCGGTGAAAAACTGTTTTTT. Translation gives CASSWGQGGEKLFF.

This chain joins TRBV4-1 and TRBJ2-2, with no clear D. The CDR3 runs 13 residues. The germline V gene encodes CDR1 MGHRA and CDR2 YSYEKL. Trimming cost V 0 bases and J 7 bases, with 6 bases left between them. CDR3 bases: TGCGCCAGCAGCCAAGATCAATTCGGGGAGCTGTTTTTT. Its translation: CASSQDQFGELFF.